What follows is one T cell receptor (beta chain) and its context. The antigen is not known. This entry is derived from a study of long-term antiretroviral therapy in people with HIV. Study summary: The earliest samples came from an era when ART typically awaited falling CD4 counts.

Cryopreserved PBMC, at about 0.85-11 million per sample, were present before DNA extraction. Assay version v3.0 of immunoSEQ was used, and it was run at survey level. A per-sample goal of about 40,000-55,000 T-cell genomes was targeted by sequencing. Only in-frame clones appear in the TCRdb table, and some are missing; sequencing was by immunoSEQ multiplex PCR. The sample includes 30,000 to 45,000 clones, 80% of them seen just once. Germline V gene sequence: CDR1 KGHSH, CDR2 LQKENI. The CDR3 is made up of 14 amino acids. V was cut by 1 base and J by 6 bases, with 13 bases left in between. Findings and limits, study-wide: Repertoires with HIV possessed tighter CDR3 length spans than those of controls.

The clonotype originates from a man aged 25 to 40 with HIV. Material: unsorted PBMCs, obtained 3.4 years after starting antiretroviral therapy. The rearrangement joins TRBV18 to TRBJ2-7, with a tentative D call TRBD1 (5 bases). The CDR3 DNA reads TGTGCCAGCTCACCACTTGAGGCAGGGCGCGAGCAGTACTTC. It yields the protein CASSPLEAGREQYF.